The 26 T cell receptor beta chains below all came from one sample that was sequenced in a study of cytomegalovirus exposure and HLA in healthy donors. The PCR made use of 60 Vbeta and 13 Jbeta primers. TCRdb keeps only in-frame clones here, not all; method: immunoSEQ multiplex PCR. The sample holds 170,000 or so clones, approximately 79% seen once. Source material: PBMCs. The receptors come from a middle-aged woman in good health and CMV-seronegative.

In this sample, this clone turned up a few times. The rearrangement joins TRBV5-8 to TRBJ2-5; a possible D gene is TRBD1 (6 bases). Trimming took 2 bases from V and 3 from J, leaving 11 bases between them. CDR1 is SGHTS, CDR2 YDEGEE, per germline. The CDR3 runs to 14 residues. The CDR3 loop reads CASSFSGGKETQYF. Here the CDR3 DNA reads TGTGCCAGCAGCTTTTCTGGGGGCAAAGAGACCCAGTACTTC.

The chain is built from TRBV18 and TRBJ1-2, with 7 bases that match TRBD1. Losses at the gene ends were 4 bases for V and 1 base for J; bases not matched to a gene: 6. The CDR3 loop spans 15 amino acids. CDR1 is KGHSH and CDR2 is LQKENI in the germline V gene. CDR3 protein: CASSLRQGLNYGYTF. The CDR3 region has the DNA TGTGCCAGCTCACTACGACAGGGTCTTAACTATGGCTACACCTTC.

The chain uses TRBV6-1 and TRBJ2-3, with TRBD1 as a possible D gene (5 bases). This CDR3 comprises 15 residues. Germline lookup yields CDR1 MNHNS and CDR2 SASEGT. Trimming removed 3 bases at V and 6 bases at J, with 16 bases between. In DNA form, the CDR3 reads TGTGCCAGCAGTGAGAGGTCAGGGTCAGGGGATACGCAGTATTTT. Protein sequence: CASSERSGSGDTQYF.

As regards this clone: A junction end diverges from the germline sequence, so it may reflect a read error. V is TRBV2 and J is TRBJ2-7; 9 bases map to TRBD1. CDR1 and CDR2 from the germline V gene are SNHLY and FYNNEI. The CDR3 consists of 14 residues. CDR3 region: CASSEDRGSYEQYF. In nucleotides, the CDR3 is TGTGCCAGCAGCGAAGACAGGGGGTCCTACGAGCAGTACTTC.

This chain links TRBV30 with TRBJ1-2, with TRBD1 as a possible D gene (5 bases). The CDR3 spans 14 residues. V lost 7 bases and J 0 bases, leaving 15 bases between the germline ends. Germline CDR1 and CDR2: GTSNPN and SVGIG (reference sequence). Here the CDR3 reads CASTPGLPNYGYTF. The CDR3 bases are TGTGCCTCAACCCCGGGACTGCCTAACTATGGCTACACCTTC.

The chain combines TRBV4-3 with TRBJ2-1, with 10 bases that match TRBD2. This CDR3 is 15 amino acids long. Trimming cost V 4 bases and J 6 bases; bases outside gene matches: 6. Per the germline V gene, CDR1 is LGHNA and CDR2 is YSLEER. DNA for the CDR3: TGCGCCAGCAGCCTCGGGACTAGCGCCTTCAATGAGCAGTTCTTC. It encodes CASSLGTSAFNEQFF.

The V gene is TRBV6-5, the J gene TRBJ1-1; 7 nucleotides match TRBD1. V lost 6 bases, J lost 1 base, and 8 bases stayed unmatched. This CDR3 comprises 15 residues. CDR1 MNHEY and CDR2 SVGAGI come from the germline V gene. CDR3 in DNA: TGTGCCAGCAGAGTAACAGGGGTTCCGAACACTGAAGCTTTCTTT. It encodes CASRVTGVPNTEAFF.

The chain couples TRBV5-1 to TRBJ2-1; D perhaps matches TRBD2 (7 bases). Germline CDR1 reads SGHRS; CDR2 reads YFSETQ. This CDR3 region has 17 residues. V was clipped by 3 bases and J by 4 bases, with 20 bases between them. CDR3 protein: CASSSVRGGVLYNEQFF. The CDR3, as DNA: TGCGCCAGCAGCTCAGTAAGAGGGGGGGTCCTTTACAATGAGCAGTTCTTC.

The table lists this clone with a few counts. The chain carries TRBV4-1 and TRBJ1-2; TRBD1 matches 7 bases. This CDR3 has 14 amino acids. V was clipped by 0 bases and J by 5 bases; unmatched bases: 3. CDR1 is MGHRA and CDR2 is YSYEKL in the germline V gene. The CDR3 DNA reads TGCGCCAGCAGCCAAGATGGACAGGTGTATGGCTACACCTTC. Its protein product is CASSQDGQVYGYTF.

V and J are TRBV7-9 and TRBJ1-1; 8 bases align to TRBD1. The CDR3 spans 14 residues. Germline V gives CDR1 SEHNR, CDR2 FQNEAQ (reference sequence). With 7 bases clipped from V and 5 bases from J, the junction kept 9 bases outside the gene matches. This CDR3 reads CASTKTGGGTEAFF. The DNA of the CDR3 is TGTGCCAGCACAAAAACAGGGGGAGGGACTGAAGCTTTCTTT. The entire variable domain, with the rest obtained from reference TRBV7-9 and TRBJ1-1, is as follows: DTGVSQNPRHKITKRGQNVTFRCDPISEHNRLYWYRQTLGQGPEFLTYFQNEAQLEKSRLLSDRFSAERPKGSFSTLEIQRTEQGDSAMYLCASTKTGGGTEAFFGQGTRLTVV.

As regards this clone: In the same sample, other DNA sequences code for this CDR3. The V call is TRBV5-6, the J call TRBJ2-7; 9 positions match TRBD1. Trimming at V came to 4 bases and at J to 1 base, leaving 6 bases not matched to a gene. Looked up from germline, CDR1 is SGHDT and CDR2 is YYEEEE. The CDR3 length is 15 residues. CDR3 residues: CASSPPGTGSYEQYF. The CDR3 DNA is TGTGCCAGCAGCCCCCCCGGGACAGGGTCCTACGAGCAGTACTTC.

This chain connects TRBV7-9 to TRBJ2-5; a weak D match, TRBD2 (7 bases). With 1 base removed from V and 5 bases from J, the gap between germline ends came to 11 bases. Germline V lookup: CDR1 SEHNR, CDR2 FQNEAQ (reference sequence). This CDR3 contains 14 residues. CDR3 sequence (DNA): TGTGCCAGCAGCTTAGAGGGGGGGCAGGAGACCCAGTACTTC. Translated, it gives CASSLEGGQETQYF.

The CDR3 DNA reads TGTGCCAGCAGTGTCGGTCGTGGCTACACCTTC. Its protein product is CASSVGRGYTF. The chain couples TRBV6-1 to TRBJ1-2; D is unclear. Germline CDR1 is MNHNS and CDR2 is SASEGT. The CDR3 covers 11 residues. Trimming cost V 4 bases and J 7 bases, with 7 bases left between them.

This clone was seen only a few times. The rearrangement joins TRBV5-1 to TRBJ1-5; D remains ambiguous. The CDR3 consists of 15 residues. Germline V gene data show CDR1 as SGHRS and CDR2 as YFSETQ. The V gene lost 4 bases and the J gene lost 0 bases, with 11 bases spanning the gap. The CDR3 nucleotides read TGCGCCAGCAGCGTGGAGGCGGATAGCAATCAGCCCCAGCATTTT. The encoded protein is CASSVEADSNQPQHF.

The J gene is TRBJ2-3, the V gene TRBV5-1, with a possible D match to TRBD1 (6 bases). V was pared by 4 bases and J by 2 bases, with 20 bases between. In germline, CDR1 is SGHRS, CDR2 YFSETQ. This CDR3 has 17 amino acids. As DNA, the CDR3 is TGCGCCAGCAGCGTTATGCAGGGGTTTAGTTCCACAGATACGCAGTATTTT. Translation: CASSVMQGFSSTDTQYF.

The V and J genes are TRBV5-1 and TRBJ1-4; tentatively, D is TRBD1 (5 bases). The CDR3 has 15 amino acids. Germline lookup yields CDR1 SGHRS and CDR2 YFSETQ. V lost 4 bases and J 4 bases, leaving 14 bases between the germline ends. The CDR3 nucleotides are TGCGCCAGCAGCCCCACCCTGACAGTTAATGAAAAACTGTTTTTT. This codes for CASSPTLTVNEKLFF.

V usage is TRBV4-3 and J usage is TRBJ2-1; 10 nucleotides agree with TRBD2. Looked up from germline, CDR1 is LGHNA and CDR2 is YSLEER. After removal of 4 bases from V and 4 bases from J, the junction contained 7 bases not matched to a gene. This CDR3 region has 16 residues. DNA of the CDR3: TGCGCCAGCAGCCCCCCTAGCGGGAGTGTGTACAATGAGCAGTTCTTC. It yields the protein CASSPPSGSVYNEQFF.

This clone has just a few counts. The chain carries TRBV28 and TRBJ1-2; D is possibly TRBD1 (6 bases). V lost 6 bases, J lost 0 bases, and 11 bases lay in between. The CDR3 extends over 14 amino acids. Germline CDR1 MDHEN, CDR2 SYDVKM. CDR3 nucleotide sequence: TGTGCCAGCAGGACCGGGACAACTAACTATGGCTACACCTTC. Amino acid sequence: CASRTGTTNYGYTF.

A few counts support this clone. The junction and the germline gene differ at one end; a read error may be behind it. The rearrangement joins TRBV5-6 to TRBJ1-6; 9 bases line up with TRBD1. CDR3 length: 16 amino acids. Germline V gene data show CDR1 as SGHDT and CDR2 as YYEEEE. The chain's CDR3 is CASTLGDRDYNSPLHF. The CDR3 DNA reads as TGTGCCAGCACCTTGGGGGACAGGGATTATAATTCACCCCTCCACTTT. Drawing the rest from reference TRBV5-6 and TRBJ1-6, the complete variable domain is DAGVTQSPTHLIKTRGQQVTLRCSPKSGHDTVSWYQQALGQGPQFIFQYYEEEERQRGNFPDRFSGHQFPNYSSELNVNALLLGDSALYLCASTLGDRDYNSPLHFGNGTRLTVT.

Concerning this clone: Other DNA variants within this sample encode the same CDR3. V is TRBV5-4 and J is TRBJ2-7, with 11 bases lining up with TRBD2. CDR1 is SGHNT and CDR2 is YYREEE in the germline V gene (reference sequence). The CDR3 is 15 amino acids. J lost 3 bases, V lost 4 bases, and 6 bases had no gene match. CDR3 residues: CASSPTSGRSYEQYF. In DNA, the CDR3 is TGTGCCAGCAGCCCTACTAGCGGGAGAAGCTACGAGCAGTACTTC.

In regard to this clone: This same CDR3 is encoded by further DNA sequences in the sample. The genes are TRBV7-2 and TRBJ2-1; 7 bases are a match to TRBD2. Germline CDR1 is SGHTA and CDR2 is FQGNSA. The trim removed 4 bases at V and 0 bases at J, leaving 3 bases unmatched. The CDR3 runs 15 residues. CDR3 bases: TGTGCCAGCAGCTCCAGCGGGAACTCCTACAATGAGCAGTTCTTC. Encoded protein: CASSSSGNSYNEQFF.

The V gene is TRBV7-9, the J gene TRBJ1-1; TRBD1 matches 7 bases. The trim removed 5 bases at V and 1 base at J, leaving 4 bases unmatched. From germline, CDR1 is SEHNR and CDR2 FQNEAQ (reference sequence). CDR3 length: 14 residues. CDR3 loop: CASSLGQANTEAFF. The CDR3 coding sequence is TGTGCCAGCAGCCTTGGACAGGCGAACACTGAAGCTTTCTTT.

The J gene is TRBJ1-5, the V gene TRBV27, with TRBD1 matching over 11 bases. The germline gives CDR1 MNHEY, CDR2 SMNVEV (reference sequence). CDR3 length equals 14 residues. Trimming took 8 bases from V and 5 from J; bases not matched to a gene: 5. CDR3: CASGGTGGYQPQHF. The CDR3 DNA is TGTGCCAGCGGAGGGACAGGGGGGTATCAGCCCCAGCATTTT.

This clone has a handful of counts. V and J are TRBV6-1 and TRBJ1-1, with a tentative D call TRBD1 (5 bases). The CDR3 spans 17 residues. Germline V CDR1 and CDR2: MNHNS, SASEGT. Between the trimmed V and J ends, which lost 1 base and 5 bases, there was a span of 20 bases. CDR3 bases: TGTGCCAGCAGTGAAGGCCCAGGGAGGGTGGGGAGGACTGAAGCTTTCTTT. Amino acid sequence: CASSEGPGRVGRTEAFF.

The chain couples TRBV5-4 to TRBJ2-2; D gene ambiguous. CDR3 length: 14 amino acids. Between the trimmed V and J ends, which lost 1 base and 5 bases, there was a span of 9 bases. Germline lookup yields CDR1 SGHNT and CDR2 YYREEE (reference sequence). Here the CDR3 DNA reads TGTGCCAGCAGCTTGTTGTCGGGTACCGGGGAGCTGTTTTTT. Translation: CASSLLSGTGELFF. Full variable domain (remainder filled in from reference TRBV5-4 and TRBJ2-2): ETGVTQSPTHLIKTRGQQVTLRCSSQSGHNTVSWYQQALGQGPQFIFQYYREEENGRGNFPPRFSGLQFPNYSSELNVNALELDDSALYLCASSLLSGTGELFFGEGSRLTVL.

J is TRBJ2-4 and V is TRBV7-2; 7 nucleotides agree with TRBD2. The CDR3 has 18 residues. The V segment lost 2 bases and the J segment 8 bases; nucleotides outside the gene matches: 18. In germline, CDR1 is SGHTA, CDR2 FQGNSA. CDR3 sequence reads: CASSLPRGGGSKWDIQYF. DNA for the CDR3: TGTGCCAGCAGCTTACCGAGAGGCGGCGGGAGTAAATGGGACATTCAGTACTTC. Drawing the rest from reference TRBV7-2 and TRBJ2-4, the complete variable domain is GAGVSQSPSNKVTEKGKDVELRCDPISGHTALYWYRQSLGQGLEFLIYFQGNSAPDKSGLPSDRFSAERTGGSVSTLTIQRTQQEDSAVYLCASSLPRGGGSKWDIQYFGAGTRLSVL.